This note documents a single TCR beta chain sequence. This receptor's antigen is unknown. No qualities accompany the bases; no much larger clone lies one base away. The time point label for this specimen denotes: pre-transplant. Unstimulated PBMCs, after thawing, were stained for CD3, CD4 and CD8 and then FACS-sorted into CD3+CD4+ and CD3+CD8+ populations. Randomization to immunosuppression withdrawal applied to every one of the 8 studied subjects. The Qiagen DNeasy Blood and Tissue Kit was used for isolation of genomic DNA. CDR1 and CDR2 are drawn from the germline V gene (reference sequence): SEHNR, FQNEAQ. Inclusive of the bounding cysteine and phenylalanine, the CDR3 is 16 residues long. CDR3 DNA only is kept here, 48 bases in frame from base 1. The V and J ends are trimmed by 5 bases and 5 bases, leaving 21 bases between them. The sample originates from a study of T cell clones after liver transplantation (dated by TCRdb to the late 2010s). In terms of the full investigation: ITN030ST, the source of the samples, was a randomized trial that attempted immunosuppression withdrawal within 2 years of liver transplantation. Donor-reactive T cell clones were identified using TCRbeta sequencing after a pre-transplant mixed lymphocyte reaction and were then followed in post-transplant blood. As an antigen-independent comparator for donor-reactive sequences, third party-reactive TCRbeta sequences were also identified from pre-transplant MLRs. Of the eight recipients, a few were HCV-positive, while the remaining recipients had been transplanted for non-autoimmune, non-viral indications. Subjects received no induction therapy and standard immunosuppression until randomization at 12-24 months post-transplant. Tolerance was defined as complete withdrawal of immunosuppression for at least one year without a rise in liver enzymes beyond twice the upper limit of normal. Blood samples were collected pre-transplant, then pre-randomization ahead of withdrawal, and finally post-randomization once withdrawal had either been completed or failed. Of the 8 liver transplant recipients making up the studied cohort, 3 were classified as tolerant and 5 as non-tolerant. Study-wide findings and limitations: In 5 of 8 subjects, circulating donor-reactive CD4 TCRbeta sequences decreased significantly after transplant, regardless of tolerance or HCV status. Donor-reactive sequences declined more than third party-reactive ones, suggesting partial antigen-specific deletion unrelated to withdrawal success. Since no allograft tissue specimens were available, donor-reactive T cells may have migrated into the graft instead of being deleted. In two subjects, low numbers of available donor cells limited the measurable donor-reactive repertoire. When repertoire turnover was taken into account, detection of donor-reactive sequences was significantly reduced in 7 of 8 subjects for CD4 and in 8 of 8 subjects for CD8. Because of small, heterogeneous patient numbers and non-standardized post-transplant time points, the conclusions were only preliminary.

Using immunoSEQ, frozen genomic DNA was subjected to high-throughput TCRbeta CDR3 sequencing, a process that included PCR amplification, mapping, bias correction and internal controls. The source study handled its data this way. Productive rearrangements were kept, and unique TCRbeta sequences were defined by CDR3 nucleotide sequence plus V and J gene. A sequence counted as donor-reactive only if the sequence showed at least 5-fold expansion in CFSE-low cells compared with unstimulated pre-transplant cells and had a frequency of at least 0.01%. To ensure at least 90% detection power, minimum frequency thresholds were set for each subject based on that subject's lowest-template unstimulated sample. Repertoire turnover was measured by Jensen-Shannon divergence between the top 1000 TCRbeta sequences post- and pre-transplant. Changes in detection of donor-reactive sequences were assessed with two-sided Fisher's exact tests. TCRdb stores this immuneACCESS table with in-frame sequences only. Part of the clones is absent; in the studies checked, under half of the shortfall reflects unresolved V genes, and no reason is known for the rest. For V, J and clone size, that table is used; D and trimming come from the DNA. Counted in this sample were tens of thousands of clones; about nine tenths of them appeared once. The ten largest clones represent under 3.5% of the sample.

The rearrangement joined TRBV7-9 to TRBJ1-1; the D gene cannot be named for sure. The TCR sequence derives from a human donor who received a liver transplant. Source: CD4+ T cells from blood, taken before liver transplant. The CDR3 protein: CASSQNRAPAETEAFF. The bases are TGTGCCAGCAGCCAGAATAGGGCGCCCGCGGAAACTGAAGCTTTCTTT.